This TCR beta chain was sequenced during a study of blood T cell repertoires in COVID-19. Turning to the study itself: PBMCs, B-cell-depleted T cells, or T cells were the source of the cDNA or gDNA that made up the material.

Under the authors' procedure: Amplification of reference gene primers was used by the study to estimate nucleated cell counts. Sequenced by immunoSEQ multiplex PCR; TCRdb stores in-frame clones only, minus some. The DNA gave D and trimming, while V, J and clone size come from that table. There are about 190,000 clones in the sample; 80% to 90% occur only once, and around 21% lies in the top ten. The CDR3 is 17 amino acids. Germline V gene lookup returns CDR1 SGHAT and CDR2 FQNNGV. V gave up 7 bases and J gave up 1 base; unmatched junction bases: 11. The chain links TRBV11-2 to TRBJ2-2; the match to TRBD1 covers 8 bases. The sequencing sample was made of peripheral blood. This clonotype was sampled from a human donor in a cohort sampled during active COVID-19. CDR3 sequence reads: CASTLLAGTGNTGELFF. CDR3 nucleotides: TGTGCCAGCACTCTTTTAGCCGGGACAGGGAACACCGGGGAGCTGTTTTTT.